The rows below give T cell receptor beta chains drawn from one sample of a study of shared clonotypes between healthy human individuals. Profiled with immunoSEQ multiplex PCR; TCRdb holds only in-frame clones, not every one. Of roughly 2.2 million clones listed, roughly 92% were seen once; the top ten hold 0.37%. The sample comprised naive CD4+ T cells from PBMCs. Receptor source: a man between 18 and 29 years old in good health. Some clones in this sample may be carry-over from other donors' samples. CDR3s include the opening cysteine and the closing phenylalanine or tryptophan. Fields, in order: V gene, J gene, D gene, clone size, CDR3 DNA, CDR3 protein. The D gene is left open where the match is weak. Clone size is stated in some rows and not others, as once, few, many or a class when expanded.

TRBV14	TRBJ1-4	-	-	TGTGCCAGCAGCCAAGATCTTCGCGGGTTCGGTGAAAAACTGTTTTTT	CASSQDLRGFGEKLFF
TRBV28	TRBJ2-4	-	-	TGTGCCAGCAGTCCTACAGGGCAGGGGAGGAACATTCAGTACTTC	CASSPTGQGRNIQYF
TRBV28	TRBJ2-7	-	-	TGTGCCAGCAGTTTTGTGGACGAGCAGTACTTC	CASSFVDEQYF
TRBV7-2	TRBJ1-6	-	once	TGTGCCAGCAGGCCGGGGGGAGTTGAGGGCCCCCTCCACTTT	CASRPGGVEGPLHF
TRBV7-8	TRBJ2-2	TRBD2	once	TGTGCCAGCAGCCGACGACTTCCAGCGGGAGGCCGGACCGGGGAGCTGTTTTTT	CASSRRLPAGGRTGELFF
TRBV5-1	TRBJ2-1	-	-	TGCGCCAGCAGCCCGTCTAGCTTCGCTGAGCAGTTCTTC	CASSPSSFAEQFF
TRBV7-9	TRBJ1-4	TRBD1	-	TGTGCCAGCAGCTTAGGACAGGGCAATAATGAAAAACTGTTTTTT	CASSLGQGNNEKLFF
TRBV11-2	TRBJ2-5	TRBD2	-	TGTGCCAGCAGCTTCCTAGCGGGAGGGCAAGAGACCCAGTACTTC	CASSFLAGGQETQYF
TRBV28	TRBJ1-1	-	once	TGTGCCAGCAGCTACCCGCGCAGTAGCACTGAAGCTTTCTTT	CASSYPRSSTEAFF
TRBV10-3	TRBJ1-1	-	-	TGTGCCATCAGTGTAGGGGGCACTGAAGCTTTCTTT	CAISVGGTEAFF
TRBV6-6	TRBJ1-2	TRBD1	-	TGTGCCAGCAGGCACAGGGAGGGACAGGGGACCTATGGCTACACCTTC	CASRHREGQGTYGYTF
TRBV7-2	TRBJ2-6	TRBD1	once	TGTGCCAGCAGCTTTGACCTGGGACAGGCGTCAGGGGCCAACGTCCTGACTTTC	CASSFDLGQASGANVLTF
TRBV9	TRBJ1-3	-	-	TGTGCCAGCAGCCGGGGGGGAAACACCATATATTTT	CASSRGGNTIYF
TRBV7-9	TRBJ1-3	-	few	TGTGCCAGCAGGTTACCCTTGACGGGGGGAAAAGGAAACACCATATATTTT	CASRLPLTGGKGNTIYF
TRBV5-1	TRBJ2-3	TRBD2	-	TGCGCCAGCAGTACGCGAGCGGGAGGGCCGTCAGATACGCAGTATTTT	CASSTRAGGPSDTQYF
TRBV18	TRBJ1-2	-	-	TGTGCCAGCTCCGAGACAGGCAACTATGGCTACACCTTC	CASSETGNYGYTF